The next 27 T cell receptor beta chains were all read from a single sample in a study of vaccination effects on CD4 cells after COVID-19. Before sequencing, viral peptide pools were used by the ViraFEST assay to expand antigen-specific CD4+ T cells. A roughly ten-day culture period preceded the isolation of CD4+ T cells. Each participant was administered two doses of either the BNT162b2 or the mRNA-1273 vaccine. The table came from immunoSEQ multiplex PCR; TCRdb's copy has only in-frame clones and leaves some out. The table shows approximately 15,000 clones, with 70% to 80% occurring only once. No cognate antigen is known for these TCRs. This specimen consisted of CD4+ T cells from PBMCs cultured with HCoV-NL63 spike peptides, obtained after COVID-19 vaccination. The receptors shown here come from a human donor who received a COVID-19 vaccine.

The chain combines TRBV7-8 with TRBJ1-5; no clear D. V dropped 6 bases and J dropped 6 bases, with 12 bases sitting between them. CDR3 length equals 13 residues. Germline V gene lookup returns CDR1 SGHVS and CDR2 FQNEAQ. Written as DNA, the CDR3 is TGTGCCAGCAGGAAATCAGTGAGTCAGCCCCAGCATTTT. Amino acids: CASRKSVSQPQHF.

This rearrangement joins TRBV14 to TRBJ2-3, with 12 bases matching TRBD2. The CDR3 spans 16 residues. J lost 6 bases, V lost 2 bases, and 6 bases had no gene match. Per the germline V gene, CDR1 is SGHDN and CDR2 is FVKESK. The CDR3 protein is CASSQRTSGVRDTQYF. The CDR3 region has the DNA TGTGCCAGCAGCCAACGGACTAGCGGGGTGAGGGATACGCAGTATTTT. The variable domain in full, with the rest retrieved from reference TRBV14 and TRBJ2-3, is EAGVTQFPSHSVIEKGQTVTLRCDPISGHDNLYWYRRVMGKEIKFLLHFVKESKQDESGMPNNRFLAERTGGTYSTLKVQPAELEDSGVYFCASSQRTSGVRDTQYFGPGTRLTVL.

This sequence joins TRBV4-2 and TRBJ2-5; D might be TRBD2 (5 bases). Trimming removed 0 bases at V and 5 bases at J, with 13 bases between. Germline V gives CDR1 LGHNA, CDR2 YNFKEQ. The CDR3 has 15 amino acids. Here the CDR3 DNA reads TGTGCCAGCAGCCAAGATGGGAGTGGGAGTGAGACCCAGTACTTC. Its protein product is CASSQDGSGSETQYF.

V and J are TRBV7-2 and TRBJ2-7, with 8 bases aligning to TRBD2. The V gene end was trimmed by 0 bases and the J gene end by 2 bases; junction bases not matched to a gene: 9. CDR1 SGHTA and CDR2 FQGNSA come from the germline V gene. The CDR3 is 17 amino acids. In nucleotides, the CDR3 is TGTGCCAGCAGCTTAGCGGAGGGCGGGGGGATCCCCTACGAGCAGTACTTC. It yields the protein CASSLAEGGGIPYEQYF.

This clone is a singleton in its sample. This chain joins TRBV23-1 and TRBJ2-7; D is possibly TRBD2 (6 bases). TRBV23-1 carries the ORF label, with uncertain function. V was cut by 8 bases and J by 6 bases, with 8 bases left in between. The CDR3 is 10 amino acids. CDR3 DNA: TGCGCCAGCTTCGGGGGCGAGCAGTACTTC. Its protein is CASFGGEQYF.

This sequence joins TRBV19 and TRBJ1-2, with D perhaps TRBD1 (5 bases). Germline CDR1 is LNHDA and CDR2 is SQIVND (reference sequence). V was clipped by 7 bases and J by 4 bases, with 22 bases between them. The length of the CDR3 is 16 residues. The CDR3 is CASNSVGTGTGYGYTF. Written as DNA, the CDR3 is TGTGCCAGTAATAGTGTTGGGACGGGTACTGGCTATGGCTACACCTTC.

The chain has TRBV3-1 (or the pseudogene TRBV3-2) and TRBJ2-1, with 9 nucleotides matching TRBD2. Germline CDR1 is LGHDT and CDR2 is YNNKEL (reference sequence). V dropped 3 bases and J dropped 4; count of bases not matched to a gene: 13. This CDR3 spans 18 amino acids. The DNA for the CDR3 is TGTGCCAGCAGCCAGGCCTTCCTTAGCGGGAGCCCTTACAATGAGCAGTTCTTC. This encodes CASSQAFLSGSPYNEQFF.

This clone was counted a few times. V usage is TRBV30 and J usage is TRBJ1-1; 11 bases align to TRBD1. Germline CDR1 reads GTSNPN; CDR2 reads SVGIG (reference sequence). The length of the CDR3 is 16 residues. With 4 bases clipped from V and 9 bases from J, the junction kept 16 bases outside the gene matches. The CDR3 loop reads CAWMTFPGQGVGKAFF. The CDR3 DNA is TGTGCCTGGATGACTTTCCCGGGACAGGGGGTGGGAAAAGCTTTCTTT.

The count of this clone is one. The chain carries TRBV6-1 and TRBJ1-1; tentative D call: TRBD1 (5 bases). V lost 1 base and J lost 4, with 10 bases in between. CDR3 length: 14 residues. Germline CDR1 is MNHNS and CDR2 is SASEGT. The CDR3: CASSEDRTGTEAFF. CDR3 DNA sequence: TGTGCCAGCAGTGAAGACAGGACGGGCACTGAAGCTTTCTTT.

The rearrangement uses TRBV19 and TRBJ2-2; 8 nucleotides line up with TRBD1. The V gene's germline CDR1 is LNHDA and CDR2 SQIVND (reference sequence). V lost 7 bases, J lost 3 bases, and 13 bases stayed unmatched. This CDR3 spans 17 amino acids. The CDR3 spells CASNSNWARGHTGELFF. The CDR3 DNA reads TGTGCCAGTAACTCCAATTGGGCCAGGGGGCACACCGGGGAGCTGTTTTTT.

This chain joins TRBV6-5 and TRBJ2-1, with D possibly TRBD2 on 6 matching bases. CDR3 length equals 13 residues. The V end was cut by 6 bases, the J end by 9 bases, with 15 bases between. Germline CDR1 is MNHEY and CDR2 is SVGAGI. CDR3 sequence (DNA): TGTGCCAGCAGACGACTAGGGGTTAGTGAGCAGTTCTTC. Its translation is CASRRLGVSEQFF.

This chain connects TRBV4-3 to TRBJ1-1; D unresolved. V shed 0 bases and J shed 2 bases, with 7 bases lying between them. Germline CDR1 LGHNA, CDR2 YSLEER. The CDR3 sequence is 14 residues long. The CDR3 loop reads CASSQDRVNTEAFF. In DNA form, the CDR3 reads TGCGCCAGCAGCCAAGATAGGGTAAACACTGAAGCTTTCTTT.

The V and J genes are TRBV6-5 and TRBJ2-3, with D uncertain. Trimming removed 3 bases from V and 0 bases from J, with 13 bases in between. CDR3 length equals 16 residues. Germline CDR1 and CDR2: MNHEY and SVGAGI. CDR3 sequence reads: CASSYTRLPSTDTQYF. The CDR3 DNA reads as TGTGCCAGCAGTTATACCCGATTACCTAGCACAGATACGCAGTATTTT.

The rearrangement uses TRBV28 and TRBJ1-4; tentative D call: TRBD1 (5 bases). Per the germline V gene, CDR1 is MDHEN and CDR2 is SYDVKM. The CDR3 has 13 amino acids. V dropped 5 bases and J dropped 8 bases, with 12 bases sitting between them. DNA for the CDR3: TGTGCCAGCAGTCTTGGGGGGGTCGAAAAACTGTTTTTT. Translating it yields CASSLGGVEKLFF.

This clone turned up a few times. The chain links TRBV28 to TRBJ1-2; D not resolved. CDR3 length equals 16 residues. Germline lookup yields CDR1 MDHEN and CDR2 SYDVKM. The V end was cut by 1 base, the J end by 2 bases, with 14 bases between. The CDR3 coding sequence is TGTGCCAGCAGTTTATTGATCGTCACCCAAAACTATGGCTACACCTTC. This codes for CASSLLIVTQNYGYTF.

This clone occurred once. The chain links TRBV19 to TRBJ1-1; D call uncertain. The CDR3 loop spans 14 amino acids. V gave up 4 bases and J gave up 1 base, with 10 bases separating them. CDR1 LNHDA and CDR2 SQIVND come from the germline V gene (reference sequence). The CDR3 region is CASSTKWGNTEAFF. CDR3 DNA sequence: TGTGCCAGTAGTACGAAATGGGGGAACACTGAAGCTTTCTTT. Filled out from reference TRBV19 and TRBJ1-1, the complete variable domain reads DGGITQSPKYLFRKEGQNVTLSCEQNLNHDAMYWYRQDPGQGLRLIYYSQIVNDFQKGDIAEGYSVSREKKESFPLTVTSAQKNPTAFYLCASSTKWGNTEAFFGQGTRLTVV.

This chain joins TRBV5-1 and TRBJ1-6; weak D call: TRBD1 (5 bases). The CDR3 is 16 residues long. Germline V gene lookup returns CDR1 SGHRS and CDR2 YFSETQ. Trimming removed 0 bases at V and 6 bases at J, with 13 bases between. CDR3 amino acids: CASSLGTGTFNSPLHF. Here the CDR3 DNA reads TGCGCCAGCAGCTTGGGGACCGGGACGTTTAATTCACCCCTCCACTTT.

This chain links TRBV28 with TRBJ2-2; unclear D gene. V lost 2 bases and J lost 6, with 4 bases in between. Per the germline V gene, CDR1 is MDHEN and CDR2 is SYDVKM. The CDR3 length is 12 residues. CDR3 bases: TGTGCCAGCAGTTTAAGCGCCGGGGAGCTGTTTTTT. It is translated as CASSLSAGELFF.

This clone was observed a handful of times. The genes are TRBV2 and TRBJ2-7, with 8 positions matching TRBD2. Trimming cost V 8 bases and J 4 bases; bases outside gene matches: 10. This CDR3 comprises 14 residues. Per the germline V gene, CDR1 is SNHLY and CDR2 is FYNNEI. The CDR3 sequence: CASRRREAEYEQYF. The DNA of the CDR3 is TGTGCCAGCCGAAGGCGGGAGGCTGAATACGAGCAGTACTTC.

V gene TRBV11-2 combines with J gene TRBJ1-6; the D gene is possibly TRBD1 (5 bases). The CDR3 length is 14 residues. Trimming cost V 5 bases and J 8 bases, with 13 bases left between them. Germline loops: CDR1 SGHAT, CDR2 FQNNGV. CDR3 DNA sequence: TGTGCCAGCAGCCTTAGGGTAGGGGATTCACCCCTCCACTTT. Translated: CASSLRVGDSPLHF. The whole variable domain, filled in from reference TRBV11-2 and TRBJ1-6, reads EAGVAQSPRYKIIEKRQSVAFWCNPISGHATLYWYQQILGQGPKLLIQFQNNGVVDDSQLPKDRFSAERLKGVDSTLKIQPAKLEDSAVYLCASSLRVGDSPLHFGNGTRLTVT.

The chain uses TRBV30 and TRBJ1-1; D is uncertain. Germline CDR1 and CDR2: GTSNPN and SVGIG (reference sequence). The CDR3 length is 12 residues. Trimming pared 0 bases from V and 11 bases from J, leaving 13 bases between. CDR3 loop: CAWSVRALRAFF. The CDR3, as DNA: TGTGCCTGGAGTGTACGGGCCCTGAGGGCTTTCTTT.

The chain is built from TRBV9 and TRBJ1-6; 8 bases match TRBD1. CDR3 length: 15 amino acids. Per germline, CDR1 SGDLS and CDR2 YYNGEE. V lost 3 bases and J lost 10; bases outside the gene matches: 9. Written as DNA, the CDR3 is TGTGCCAGCAGCGCCCAAGGACAGGGTCGGTCACCCCTCCACTTT. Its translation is CASSAQGQGRSPLHF.

CDR3 in DNA: TGTGCCTGGACCCCCTGGAGGAAGTACCAAGAGACCCAGTACTTC. Protein sequence: CAWTPWRKYQETQYF. The chain has TRBV30 and TRBJ2-5; a weak D match, TRBD2 (5 bases). CDR3 length: 15 amino acids. Germline-derived CDR1 and CDR2 are GTSNPN and SVGIG (reference sequence). Between the trimmed V and J ends, which lost 4 bases and 0 bases, there was a span of 15 bases.

CDR3 nucleotides: TGTGCCAGCAGCTTCCCCCCCGGGACAGGGAGCACTGGCTACACCTTC. Amino acids: CASSFPPGTGSTGYTF. The chain has TRBV3-1 (or the pseudogene TRBV3-2) and TRBJ1-2; 9 nucleotides align to TRBD1. The CDR3 extends over 16 amino acids. V dropped 5 bases and J dropped 7; count of bases not matched to a gene: 14. Germline V gene sequence: CDR1 LGHDT, CDR2 YNNKEL (reference sequence).

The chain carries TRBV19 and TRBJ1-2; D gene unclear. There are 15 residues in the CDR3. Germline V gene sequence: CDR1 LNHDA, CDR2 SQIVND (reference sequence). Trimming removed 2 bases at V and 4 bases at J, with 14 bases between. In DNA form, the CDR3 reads TGTGCCAGTAGTATAAACAACCCAGGCGGCTATGGCTACACCTTC. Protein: CASSINNPGGYGYTF.

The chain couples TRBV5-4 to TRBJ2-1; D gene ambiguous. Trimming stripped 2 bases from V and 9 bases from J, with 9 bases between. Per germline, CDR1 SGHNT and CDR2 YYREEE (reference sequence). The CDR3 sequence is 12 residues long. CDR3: CASSLTRSEQFF. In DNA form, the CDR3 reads TGTGCCAGCAGCTTAACTCGGAGTGAGCAGTTCTTC.

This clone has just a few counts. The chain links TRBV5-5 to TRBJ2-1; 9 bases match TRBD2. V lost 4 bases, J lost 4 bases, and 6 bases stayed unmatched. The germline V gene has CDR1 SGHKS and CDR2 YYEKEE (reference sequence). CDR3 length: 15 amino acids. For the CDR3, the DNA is TGTGCCAGCAGCGGGGGGACTAGCAGGTACAATGAGCAGTTCTTC. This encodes CASSGGTSRYNEQFF.